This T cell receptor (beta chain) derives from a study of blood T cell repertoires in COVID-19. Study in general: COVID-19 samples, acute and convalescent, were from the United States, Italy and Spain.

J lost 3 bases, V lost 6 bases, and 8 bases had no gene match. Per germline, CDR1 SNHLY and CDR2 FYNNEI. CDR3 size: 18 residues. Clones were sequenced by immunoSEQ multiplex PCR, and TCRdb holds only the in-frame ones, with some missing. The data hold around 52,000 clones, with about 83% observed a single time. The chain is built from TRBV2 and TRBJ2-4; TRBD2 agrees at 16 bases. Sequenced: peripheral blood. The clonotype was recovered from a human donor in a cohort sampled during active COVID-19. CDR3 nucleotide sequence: TGTGCCAGCAGATATGGGACTAGCGGGGGGGACGGCAAAAACATTCAGTACTTC. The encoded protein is CASRYGTSGGDGKNIQYF.